This record looks at one T cell receptor (beta chain) sequence and its context. This sample is drawn from a study of blood T cell repertoires in COVID-19. Study context: Sources were T cells, B-cell-depleted T cells, or PBMCs; the material itself was cDNA or gDNA.

This CDR3 is built from 10 residues. The germline gives CDR1 DFQATT, CDR2 SNEGSKA (reference sequence). V was clipped by 5 bases and J by 4 bases, with 6 bases between them. Repertoires were generated with immunoSEQ multiplex PCR, while TCRdb's copy carries only in-frame clones and drops some. The profile shows hundreds of thousands of clones, approximately 91% of them singletons. This chain joins TRBV20-1 and TRBJ2-7; D gene uncertain. The receptor's source is a woman between 70 and 85 years old with COVID-19, enrolled during active disease. The sample was peripheral blood. CDR3 in DNA: TGCAGTGCTCTCAGGTACGAGCAGTACTTC. Residues: CSALRYEQYF.